Reported below is one TCR beta chain. Its specificity is unknown. This entry is derived from a study of CD8+ T cells in alopecia areata. RNA was extracted and reverse transcribed into cDNA as the sequencing template. Sequencing used immunoSEQ multiplex PCR; TCRdb keeps in-frame clones, though not all of them. The sample includes around 120,000 clones, 60% to 65% of them seen just once. Treatment here: oral pan-JAK inhibitor, 5-10 mg twice daily. Alopecia areata patients provided lesional scalp punch biopsies and peripheral blood. It was from PBMCs that CD4+ and CD8+ T cells were sorted. This CDR3 is 13 amino acids long. Germline CDR1 is GTSNPN and CDR2 is SVGIG (reference sequence). Trimming took off 1 base at V and 7 bases at J, with 11 bases between the two ends. Study conclusions and caveats: Across lesional scalp, and particularly alopecia totalis/universalis, clonality surpassed that of normal scalp.

This chain uses TRBV30 with TRBJ1-5; no definite D call. The TCR was taken from a human donor with alopecia areata. This sample comprised CD4+ T cells sorted from blood, obtained at week 4, from a patient treated with tofacitinib. This CDR3 is CAWSDGRKQPQHF. The CDR3 DNA is TGTGCCTGGAGTGATGGACGGAAACAGCCCCAGCATTTT. Using reference TRBV30 and TRBJ1-5 for the parts outside the CDR3, the full variable domain is SQTIHQWPATLVQPVGSPLSLECTVEGTSNPNLYWYRQAAGRGLQLLFYSVGIGQISSEVPQNLSASRPQDRQFILSSKKLLLSDSGFYLCAWSDGRKQPQHFGDGTRLSIL.